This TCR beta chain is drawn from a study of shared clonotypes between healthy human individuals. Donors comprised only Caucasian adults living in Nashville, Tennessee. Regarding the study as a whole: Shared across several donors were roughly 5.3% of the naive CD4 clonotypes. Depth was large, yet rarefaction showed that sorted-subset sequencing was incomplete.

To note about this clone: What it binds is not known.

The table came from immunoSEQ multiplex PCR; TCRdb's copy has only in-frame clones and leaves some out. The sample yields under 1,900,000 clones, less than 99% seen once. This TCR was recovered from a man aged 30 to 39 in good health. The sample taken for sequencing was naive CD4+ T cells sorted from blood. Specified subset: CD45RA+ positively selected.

The CDR3 here is CASSGEGGLTGELFF. In DNA, the CDR3 is TGTGCCAGCAGTGGCGAAGGGGGCCTCACCGGGGAGCTGTTTTTT. This rearrangement joins TRBV2 to TRBJ2-2; 7 bases are a match to TRBD1. The germline gives CDR1 SNHLY, CDR2 FYNNEI. CDR3 length: 15 amino acids. After removal of 4 bases from V and 4 bases from J, the junction contained 6 bases not matched to a gene.